This TCR beta chain was recovered during a study of shared clonotypes between healthy human individuals. Study-level points and caveats: Rarefaction exposed incomplete sorted-subset sequencing despite large depth.

The CDR3 length is 14 residues. V was pared by 0 bases and J by 7 bases, with 12 bases between. Germline loops: CDR1 KGHSH, CDR2 LQKENI. Clones were read by immunoSEQ multiplex PCR, and TCRdb kept only the in-frame ones, dropping some. The table has approximately 590,000 clones, around 95% seen once. It was CD45RO-negative cells, positively selected for CCR7, that made up naive CD8 cells, with terminally differentiated effector memory CD45RA+ cells excluded. Recent vaccinations or acute infections were absent in the healthy HIV-negative adult donors. As regards this clone: Antigen: not known.

Sequences were obtained from naive CD8+ T cells sorted from blood. This TCR derives from a woman in her twenties or thirties in good health. The chain employs TRBV18 and TRBJ1-1; D not resolved. The CDR3 nucleotides are TGTGCCAGCTCACCACCGTTGAGACCCCGTGAAGCTTTCTTT. It is translated as CASSPPLRPREAFF.